This TCR beta chain came from a study of blood T cell repertoires in COVID-19. Overall study context: Sources were T cells, B-cell-depleted T cells, or PBMCs; the material itself was cDNA or gDNA.

Original methodology: Cell counts per sample came from amplifying reference gene primers. Repertoires were generated with immunoSEQ multiplex PCR, while TCRdb's copy carries only in-frame clones and drops some. V and J calls and clone size are copied from that table; D and trimming were computed from the DNA. The sample lists 200,000 to 300,000 clones; around 90% were seen once. The TCR originated in a human donor in a cohort sampled during active COVID-19. The sequenced sample consisted of peripheral blood.

CDR3 loop: CASSFHPGLAGGGVTDTQYF. The DNA for the CDR3 is TGTGCCAGCAGTTTCCACCCGGGACTAGCGGGAGGAGGGGTCACAGATACGCAGTATTTT. The chain recombines TRBV28 with TRBJ2-3; 15 nucleotides align to TRBD2. Germline V gene sequence: CDR1 MDHEN, CDR2 SYDVKM. CDR3 length: 20 amino acids. Trimming removed 3 bases from V and 2 bases from J; junction bases left unmatched: 12.